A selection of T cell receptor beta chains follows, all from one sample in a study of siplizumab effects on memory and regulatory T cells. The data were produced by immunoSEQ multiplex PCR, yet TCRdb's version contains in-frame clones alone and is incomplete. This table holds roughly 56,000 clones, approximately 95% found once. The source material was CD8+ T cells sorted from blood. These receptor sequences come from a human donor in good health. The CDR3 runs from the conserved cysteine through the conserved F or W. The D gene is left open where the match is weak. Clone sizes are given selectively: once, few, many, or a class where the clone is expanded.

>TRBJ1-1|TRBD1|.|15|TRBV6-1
CASSPGQGEGTEAFF
TGTGCCAGCAGTCCGGGACAGGGGGAAGGGACTGAAGCTTTCTTT
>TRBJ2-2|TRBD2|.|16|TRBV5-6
CASSSISGGNTGELFF
TGTGCCAGCAGCTCGATTAGCGGGGGAAACACCGGGGAGCTGTTTTTT
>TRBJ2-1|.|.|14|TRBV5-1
CASSAENLDNEQFF
TGCGCCAGCAGCGCCGAAAACCTAGACAATGAGCAGTTCTTC
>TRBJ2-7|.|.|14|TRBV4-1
CASSQEGAPYEQYF
TGCGCCAGCAGCCAAGAGGGGGCTCCCTACGAGCAGTACTTC
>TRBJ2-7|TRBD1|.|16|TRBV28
CASSPTTGTASYEQYF
TGTGCCAGCAGTCCCACAACCGGGACAGCCTCCTACGAGCAGTACTTC
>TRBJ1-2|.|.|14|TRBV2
CASSESGPNYGYTF
TGTGCCAGCAGTGAAAGTGGGCCTAACTATGGCTACACCTTC
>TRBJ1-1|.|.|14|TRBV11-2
CASSPTQGLIEAFF
TGTGCCAGCAGCCCTACACAAGGACTGATTGAAGCTTTCTTT
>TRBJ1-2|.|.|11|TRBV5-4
CASGVGDGYTF
TGTGCCAGTGGGGTCGGCGACGGCTACACCTTC
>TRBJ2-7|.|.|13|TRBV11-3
CASSFGSSYEQYF
TGTGCCAGCAGCTTCGGCAGCTCCTACGAGCAGTACTTC
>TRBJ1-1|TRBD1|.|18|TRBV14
CASSQEWFGQGYDTEAFF
TGTGCCAGCAGCCAAGAATGGTTCGGACAGGGGTATGACACTGAAGCTTTCTTT
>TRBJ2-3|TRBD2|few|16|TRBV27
CASSPRVAGGTDTQYF
TGTGCCAGCAGTCCCCGGGTAGCGGGTGGCACAGATACGCAGTATTTT
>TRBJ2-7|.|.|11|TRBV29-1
CSVEAPLGQYF
TGCAGCGTTGAAGCCCCATTAGGGCAGTACTTC
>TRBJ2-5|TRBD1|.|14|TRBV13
CASSFRQGQETQYF
TGTGCCAGCAGCTTCCGACAGGGTCAAGAGACCCAGTACTTC
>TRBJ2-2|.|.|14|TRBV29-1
CSVESLQDTGELFF
TGCAGCGTTGAAAGCTTGCAAGACACCGGGGAGCTGTTTTTT
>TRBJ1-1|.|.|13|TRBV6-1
CASSPPGNTEAFF
TGTGCCAGCAGTCCCCCAGGGAACACTGAAGCTTTCTTT
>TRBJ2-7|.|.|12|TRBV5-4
CASSPGSYEQYF
TGTGCCAGCAGCCCGGGCTCCTACGAGCAGTACTTC
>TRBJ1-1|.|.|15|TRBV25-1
CASSELGDRGTEAFF
TGTGCCAGCAGTGAATTAGGGGATCGGGGCACTGAAGCTTTCTTT
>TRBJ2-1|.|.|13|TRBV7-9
CASSLPAYNEQFF
TGTGCCAGCAGCTTACCAGCTTACAATGAGCAGTTCTTC
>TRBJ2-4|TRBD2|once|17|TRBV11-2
CASSFGGGAGQFNIQYF
TGTGCCAGCAGCTTCGGGGGAGGGGCAGGGCAATTTAACATTCAGTACTTC
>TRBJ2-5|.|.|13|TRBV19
CASSSPDQETQYF
TGTGCCAGTAGTTCGCCAGACCAAGAGACCCAGTACTTC
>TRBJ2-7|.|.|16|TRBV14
CASSQDEEWVDYEQYF
TGTGCCAGCAGCCAAGATGAGGAGTGGGTAGACTACGAGCAGTACTTC
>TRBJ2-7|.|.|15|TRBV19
CASSIQIEGGYEQYF
TGTGCCAGTAGTATACAAATCGAAGGGGGCTACGAGCAGTACTTC
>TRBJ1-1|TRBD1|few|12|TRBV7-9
CASSLGQGEAFF
TGTGCCAGCAGCTTAGGACAGGGGGAAGCTTTCTTT
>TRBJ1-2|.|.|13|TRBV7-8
CASSLQGGYGYTF
TGTGCCAGCAGCTTACAGGGTGGCTATGGCTACACCTTC
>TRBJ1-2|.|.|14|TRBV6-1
CASSEQEHALDYTF
TGTGCCAGCAGTGAACAGGAACACGCTTTGGACTACACCTTC
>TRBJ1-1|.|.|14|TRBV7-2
CASSFEGGDTEAFF
TGTGCCAGCAGCTTCGAGGGGGGGGACACTGAAGCTTTCTTT
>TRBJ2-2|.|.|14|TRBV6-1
CASSQTTAPGELFF
TGTGCCAGCAGCCAAACGACTGCACCCGGGGAGCTGTTTTTT
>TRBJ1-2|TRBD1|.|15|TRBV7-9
CASSLGGQALYGYTF
TGTGCCAGCAGCTTAGGGGGACAGGCCCTCTATGGCTACACCTTC
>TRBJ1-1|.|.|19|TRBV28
CASSFGLSPNIGVNTEAFF
TGTGCCAGCAGTTTCGGTTTGTCTCCAAATATTGGGGTGAACACTGAAGCTTTCTTT
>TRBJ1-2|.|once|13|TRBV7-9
CASSFAENYGYTF
TGTGCCAGCAGCTTTGCGGAAAACTATGGCTACACCTTC
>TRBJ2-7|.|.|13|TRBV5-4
CASSQDRFYEQYF
TGTGCCAGCAGCCAGGACAGATTCTACGAGCAGTACTTC
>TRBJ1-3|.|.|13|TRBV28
CASSMGQGNTIYF
TGTGCCAGCAGTATGGGTCAGGGAAACACCATATATTTT
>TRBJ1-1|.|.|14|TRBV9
CASSGEGLNTEAFF
TGTGCCAGCAGCGGTGAGGGGCTGAACACTGAAGCTTTCTTT
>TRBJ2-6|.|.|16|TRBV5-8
CASSYSRGTGANVLTF
TGTGCCAGCAGCTACAGTCGGGGCACTGGGGCCAACGTCCTGACTTTC
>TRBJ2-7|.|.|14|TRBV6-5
CASTPPGRPYEQYF
TGTGCCAGCACCCCCCCGGGCCGCCCCTACGAGCAGTACTTC
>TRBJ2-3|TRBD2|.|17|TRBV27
CASSSRLAGGITDTQYF
TGTGCCAGCAGTTCCCGACTAGCGGGAGGCATCACAGATACGCAGTATTTT